This TCR beta chain derives from a study of early T cells in non-severe SARS-CoV-2 infection. Study background: Chains from this unsorted whole-blood bulk RNA could not be paired.

Unique molecular identifiers were affixed to single, distinct cDNA molecules. TCRdb used MiXCR to reprocess the 5' RACE reads, holding one entry per CDR3 protein. The data hold tens of thousands of distinct CDR3 sequences, with approximately 14% observed a single time. Notes on this clonotype: Its cognate antigen is unknown.

Whole-study results and caveats: Comparison of clonotypes with VDJdb favored anti-spike CD8 responses while missing private and CD4 specificities.

Trimming shortened V by 2 bases and J by 2 bases, and 16 bases separated the two germline ends. In germline, CDR1 is SEHNR, CDR2 FQNEAQ (reference sequence). The CDR3 extends over 17 amino acids. The chain links TRBV7-9 to TRBJ2-1; D gene ambiguous. The sequenced material came from whole blood. This clonotype was obtained from an adult who was a healthcare worker with PCR-confirmed SARS-CoV-2 infection or an uninfected control (not recorded which). CDR3 in DNA: TGTGCCAGCAGCTTACGACGCCCTCTGGAACCCTACAATGAGCAGTTCTTC. This gives the protein CASSLRRPLEPYNEQFF.